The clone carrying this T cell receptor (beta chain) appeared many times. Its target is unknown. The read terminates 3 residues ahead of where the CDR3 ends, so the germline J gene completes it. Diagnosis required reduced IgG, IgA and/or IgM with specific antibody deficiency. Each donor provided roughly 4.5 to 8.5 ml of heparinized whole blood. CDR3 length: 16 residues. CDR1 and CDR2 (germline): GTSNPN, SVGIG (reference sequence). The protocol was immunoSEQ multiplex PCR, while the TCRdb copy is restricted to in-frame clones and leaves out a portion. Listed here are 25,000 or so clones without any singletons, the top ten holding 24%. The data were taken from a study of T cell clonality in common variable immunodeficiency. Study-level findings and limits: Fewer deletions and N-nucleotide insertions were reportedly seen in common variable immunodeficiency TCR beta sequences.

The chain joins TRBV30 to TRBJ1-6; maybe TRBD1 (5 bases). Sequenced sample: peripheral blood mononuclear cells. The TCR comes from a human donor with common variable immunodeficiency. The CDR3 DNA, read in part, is TGTGCCTGGAGTGCCCCGACCGGGGGTGGGGTGCGGCCC. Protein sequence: CAWSAPTGGGVRP. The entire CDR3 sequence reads CAWSAPTGGGVRPLHF.